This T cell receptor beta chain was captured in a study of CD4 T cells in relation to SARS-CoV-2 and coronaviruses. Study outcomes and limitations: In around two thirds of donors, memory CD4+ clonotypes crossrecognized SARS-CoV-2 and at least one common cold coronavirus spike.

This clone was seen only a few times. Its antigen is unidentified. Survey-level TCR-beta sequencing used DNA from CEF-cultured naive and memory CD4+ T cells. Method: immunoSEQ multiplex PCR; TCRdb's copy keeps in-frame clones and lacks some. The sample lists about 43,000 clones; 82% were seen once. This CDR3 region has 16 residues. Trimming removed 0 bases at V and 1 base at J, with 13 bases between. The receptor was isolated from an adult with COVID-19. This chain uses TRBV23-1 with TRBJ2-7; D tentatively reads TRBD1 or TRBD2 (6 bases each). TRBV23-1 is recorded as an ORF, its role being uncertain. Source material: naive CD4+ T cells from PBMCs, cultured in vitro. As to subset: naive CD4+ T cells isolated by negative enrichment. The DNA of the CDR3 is TGCGCCAGCAGTCAATCGGGGGGCGGGCCATCCTACGAGCAGTACTTC. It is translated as CASSQSGGGPSYEQYF.